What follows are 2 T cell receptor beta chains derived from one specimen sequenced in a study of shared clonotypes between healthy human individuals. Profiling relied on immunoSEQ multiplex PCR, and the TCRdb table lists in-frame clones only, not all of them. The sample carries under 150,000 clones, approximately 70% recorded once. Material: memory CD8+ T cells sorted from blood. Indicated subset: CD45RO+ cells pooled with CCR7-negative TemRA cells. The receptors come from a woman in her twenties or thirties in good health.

In DNA, the CDR3 is TGTGCCAGCAGTCCGACAGGGGGGGCTAATGAAAAACTGTTTTTT. It encodes CASSPTGGANEKLFF. The chain joins TRBV6-5 to TRBJ1-4, with TRBD1 matching over 9 bases. Unmatched junction bases numbered 4, after V lost 5 bases and J lost 3 bases. The germline V gene has CDR1 MNHEY and CDR2 SVGAGI. The CDR3 runs 15 residues.

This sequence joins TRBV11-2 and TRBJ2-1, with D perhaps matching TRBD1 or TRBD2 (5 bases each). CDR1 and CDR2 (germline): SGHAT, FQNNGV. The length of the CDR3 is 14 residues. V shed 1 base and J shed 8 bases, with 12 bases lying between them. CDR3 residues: CASSLAGPGHEQFF. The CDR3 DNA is TGTGCCAGCAGCTTAGCGGGACCGGGGCATGAGCAGTTCTTC.